This TCR beta chain is drawn from a study of T cell changes during pregnancy in multiple sclerosis. The CDR3 covers 18 residues. Germline V CDR1 and CDR2: LNHDA, SQIVND (reference sequence). The V segment lost 10 bases and the J segment 1 base; nucleotides outside the gene matches: 12. The table came from immunoSEQ multiplex PCR; TCRdb's copy has only in-frame clones and leaves some out. The profile covers roughly 40,000 clones, with 94% appearing a single time and about 1.8% taken by the ten largest. This TCR came from a female donor with multiple sclerosis, enrolled in a pregnancy study. Here the sequenced sample was peripheral blood, taken in the third trimester of pregnancy. The chain couples TRBV19 to TRBJ2-6; 11 nucleotides match TRBD1. Here the CDR3 reads CATMTGTGGSSGANVLTF. CDR3 sequence (DNA): TGTGCCACGATGACCGGGACAGGGGGTTCTTCTGGGGCCAACGTCCTGACTTTC.